The 30 T cell receptor beta chains below come from one sample, sequenced in a study of blood T cell repertoires in COVID-19. Repertoires were generated with immunoSEQ multiplex PCR, while TCRdb's copy carries only in-frame clones and drops some. The sample shows some 45,000 clones, over 70% of them seen only once. Input material: peripheral blood. Source of these receptors: a man between 65 and 85 years old with acute or convalescent COVID-19.

The V call is TRBV28, the J call TRBJ1-1; possibly TRBD1 for D (6 bases). Trimming stripped 6 bases from V and 2 bases from J, with 16 bases between. Germline values: CDR1 MDHEN, CDR2 SYDVKM. The CDR3 consists of 15 residues. This chain's CDR3 is CASSPGGGGNTEAFF. The CDR3 coding sequence is TGTGCCAGCAGCCCCGGCGGCGGGGGCAACACTGAAGCTTTCTTT.

This sequence joins TRBV7-9 and TRBJ1-5; D possibly corresponds to TRBD1 (6 bases). V dropped 1 base and J dropped 5 bases, with 12 bases sitting between them. The CDR3 has 15 amino acids. Germline CDR1 is SEHNR and CDR2 is FQNEAQ (reference sequence). The CDR3 coding sequence is TGTGCCAGCAGCTTAGAGGGGGGGGCGCATCAGCCCCAGCATTTT. This translates into CASSLEGGAHQPQHF.

The CDR3 coding sequence is TGTGCCACCAGTGACCTCGACAGGGTAAACGGCTACACCTTC. Residues: CATSDLDRVNGYTF. The chain links TRBV24-1 to TRBJ1-2, with 7 nucleotides matching TRBD1. The CDR3 consists of 14 residues. CDR1 and CDR2 (germline): KGHDR, SFDVKD. V lost 4 bases, J lost 8 bases, and 9 bases stayed unmatched.

The CDR3 sequence: CASSPNTQNTEAFF. The CDR3 coding sequence is TGCGCCAGCAGCCCCAACACACAGAACACTGAAGCTTTCTTT. The rearrangement links TRBV5-1 to TRBJ1-1; D gene unclear. The V end lost 4 bases, the J end lost 1 base, and 11 bases lay between the germline ends. Germline V gene lookup returns CDR1 SGHRS and CDR2 YFSETQ. The CDR3 totals 14 residues. Supplemented by reference TRBV5-1 and TRBJ1-1, the full variable domain reads KAGVTQTPRYLIKTRGQQVTLSCSPISGHRSVSWYQQTPGQGLQFLFEYFSETQRNKGNFPGRFSGRQFSNSRSEMNVSTLELGDSALYLCASSPNTQNTEAFFGQGTRLTVV.

The chain links TRBV7-9 to TRBJ1-2; 9 bases align to TRBD1. The CDR3 covers 14 residues. J was trimmed by 4 bases and V by 5 bases; bases with no gene match: 5. In germline, CDR1 is SEHNR, CDR2 FQNEAQ (reference sequence). In DNA, the CDR3 is TGTGCCAGCAGCCGACAGGGGGAGATCTATGGCTACACCTTC. Protein: CASSRQGEIYGYTF.

J is TRBJ2-1 and V is TRBV5-1; D unclear. Trimming removed 1 base from V and 7 bases from J, with 9 bases in between. From germline, CDR1 is SGHRS and CDR2 YFSETQ. This CDR3 comprises 13 residues. CDR3 region: CASSLFPGNEQFF. The CDR3 region has the DNA TGCGCCAGCAGCTTGTTTCCAGGAAATGAGCAGTTCTTC.

The chain uses TRBV7-9 and TRBJ1-1; 7 bases map to TRBD1. Germline V gene sequence: CDR1 SEHNR, CDR2 FQNEAQ (reference sequence). This CDR3 has 14 amino acids. V lost 5 bases and J lost 2; bases outside the gene matches: 5. CDR3 in DNA: TGTGCCAGCAGCACGAGACAGGGCAACACTGAAGCTTTCTTT. Its translation: CASSTRQGNTEAFF.

In its sample, this clone was seen a few times. The gene calls are TRBV19 and TRBJ1-5, with 7 bases that match TRBD1. Germline assignment: CDR1 LNHDA and CDR2 SQIVND (reference sequence). The V gene end was trimmed by 6 bases and the J gene end by 4 bases; junction bases not matched to a gene: 0. There are 12 residues in the CDR3. The CDR3, as DNA: TGTGCCAGTAGGGACAGGAATCAGCCCCAGCATTTT. As protein: CASRDRNQPQHF. Full variable domain (rest looked up from reference TRBV19 and TRBJ1-5): DGGITQSPKYLFRKEGQNVTLSCEQNLNHDAMYWYRQDPGQGLRLIYYSQIVNDFQKGDIAEGYSVSREKKESFPLTVTSAQKNPTAFYLCASRDRNQPQHFGDGTRLSIL.

This clone was seen once. V gene TRBV28 combines with J gene TRBJ1-1; the D is unclear. The CDR3 is made up of 14 amino acids. Trimming shortened V by 8 bases and J by 1 base, and 14 bases separated the two germline ends. Germline V gives CDR1 MDHEN, CDR2 SYDVKM. CDR3 protein: CASPNPYPNTEAFF. For the CDR3, the DNA is TGTGCCAGCCCGAACCCCTACCCGAACACTGAAGCTTTCTTT. Supplemented by reference TRBV28 and TRBJ1-1, the full variable domain reads DVKVTQSSRYLVKRTGEKVFLECVQDMDHENMFWYRQDPGLGLRLIYFSYDVKMKEKGDIPEGYSVSREKKERFSLILESASTNQTSMYLCASPNPYPNTEAFFGQGTRLTVV.

The V call is TRBV19, the J call TRBJ2-2; no definite D call. Germline CDR1 LNHDA, CDR2 SQIVND (reference sequence). Trimming removed 2 bases from V and 4 bases from J, with 11 bases in between. CDR3 length equals 15 residues. The CDR3, as DNA: TGTGCCAGTAGTATACTACGGCGGCCCACCGGGGAGCTGTTTTTT. Translating it yields CASSILRRPTGELFF.

J is TRBJ2-3 and V is TRBV29-1; TRBD1 aligns across 10 bases. The CDR3 covers 14 residues. V lost 6 bases, J lost 5 bases, and 8 bases stayed unmatched. CDR1 and CDR2 (germline): SQVTM, ANQGSEA. CDR3 DNA sequence: TGCAGCGTGGACCGCGGGACAGGGGAAGATACGCAGTATTTT. Translation: CSVDRGTGEDTQYF.

Only a few counts were recorded for this clone. The chain is built from TRBV10-3 and TRBJ1-5; tentatively, D is TRBD1 (6 bases). The V gene's germline CDR1 is ENHRY and CDR2 SYGVKD. Trimming shortened V by 0 bases and J by 2 bases, and 11 bases separated the two germline ends. There are 16 residues in the CDR3. CDR3 sequence reads: CAISESARGGNQPQHF. DNA of the CDR3: TGTGCCATCAGTGAGTCCGCCAGGGGTGGCAATCAGCCCCAGCATTTT.

The chain recombines TRBV6-5 with TRBJ1-1; 7 bases match TRBD1. Germline loops: CDR1 MNHEY, CDR2 SVGAGI. This CDR3 is 15 amino acids long. The junction had 12 bases not matched to a gene; V was cut back by 7 bases and J by 4 bases. CDR3 protein: CASIRRRGLGTEAFF. The CDR3 region has the DNA TGTGCCAGCATCCGTAGGAGGGGGCTAGGCACTGAAGCTTTCTTT.

A few counts support this clone. CDR3 sequence reads: CASSQVIGQGFHSSYNEQFF. CDR3 in DNA: TGTGCCAGCAGCCAGGTCATAGGACAGGGGTTCCATAGCTCCTACAATGAGCAGTTCTTC. This chain links TRBV3-1 (or the pseudogene TRBV3-2) with TRBJ2-1; 9 positions match TRBD1. CDR1 LGHDT and CDR2 YNNKEL come from the germline V gene (reference sequence). V shed 3 bases and J 0 bases; nucleotides not matched to a gene: 15. The CDR3 extends over 20 amino acids.

The table lists this clone with a count of one. The chain uses TRBV5-1 and TRBJ2-3; D remains ambiguous. Between the trimmed V and J ends, which lost 5 bases and 1 base, there was a span of 8 bases. The CDR3 runs to 13 residues. CDR1 SGHRS and CDR2 YFSETQ come from the germline V gene. CDR3 sequence: CASRRIGTDTQYF. DNA of the CDR3: TGCGCCAGCAGGAGGATAGGCACAGATACGCAGTATTTT.

The V gene is TRBV2, the J gene TRBJ2-7; TRBD2 matches at 7 bases. CDR3 length: 14 amino acids. Germline V lookup: CDR1 SNHLY, CDR2 FYNNEI. After removal of 7 bases from V and 1 base from J, the junction contained 7 bases not matched to a gene. The CDR3 DNA follows: TGTGCCAGCAAGCGGGACTCCCGATCCTACGAGCAGTACTTC. Its protein product is CASKRDSRSYEQYF.

This sequence joins TRBV7-8 and TRBJ1-1; 9 bases align to TRBD1. The CDR3 consists of 14 residues. The junction had 2 bases not matched to a gene; V was cut back by 5 bases and J by 1 base. Germline-derived CDR1 and CDR2 are SGHVS and FQNEAQ. The CDR3 DNA reads as TGTGCCAGCAGCCTGGGACAGGGGAACACTGAAGCTTTCTTT. It yields the protein CASSLGQGNTEAFF.

The chain uses TRBV18 and TRBJ2-3; perhaps TRBD1 as D (5 bases). The V gene lost 3 bases and the J gene lost 4 bases, with 11 bases spanning the gap. CDR3 length equals 14 residues. Germline assignment: CDR1 KGHSH and CDR2 LQKENI. The CDR3 DNA sequence: TGTGCCAGCTCACCGGCAGGGTCCCCAGATACGCAGTATTTT. Protein sequence: CASSPAGSPDTQYF.

The table lists this clone with a few counts. This chain uses TRBV7-2 with TRBJ1-6; D unresolved. The germline V gene has CDR1 SGHTA and CDR2 FQGNSA. The germline V and J ends were trimmed by 2 bases and 7 bases, with 15 bases remaining between them. The CDR3 is made up of 16 amino acids. CDR3 coding DNA: TGTGCCAGCAGCTTAAACCCAGGCGCGGGGAATTCACCCCTCCACTTT. This encodes CASSLNPGAGNSPLHF.

This clone was seen a single time. The chain's CDR3 is CASTSGTGQYEQYF. The CDR3 DNA reads as TGTGCCAGCACGTCCGGGACAGGGCAATACGAGCAGTACTTC. The V call is TRBV7-9, the J call TRBJ2-7, with 9 bases that match TRBD1. This CDR3 has 14 residues. The trim removed 7 bases at V and 4 bases at J, leaving 8 bases unmatched. CDR1 is SEHNR and CDR2 is FQNEAQ in the germline V gene (reference sequence).

The chain joins TRBV9 to TRBJ1-3; TRBD1 matches at 7 bases. Germline CDR1 reads SGDLS; CDR2 reads YYNGEE. This CDR3 has 16 residues. The V segment lost 2 bases and the J segment 0 bases; nucleotides outside the gene matches: 5. The CDR3 spells CASSVRGTYSGNTIYF. Written as DNA, the CDR3 is TGTGCCAGCAGCGTCAGGGGGACCTACTCTGGAAACACCATATATTTT.

The chain carries TRBV15 and TRBJ1-1, with 9 bases that match TRBD1. CDR1 is LNHNV, CDR2 YYDKDF, per germline (reference sequence). This CDR3 is built from 15 residues. The V gene end was trimmed by 2 bases and the J gene end by 6 bases; junction bases not matched to a gene: 7. The CDR3, as DNA: TGTGCCACCAGCAGAAATCAACAGGGGGCCGCTGAAGCTTTCTTT. Amino acids: CATSRNQQGAAEAFF.

This clone occurred once. The chain links TRBV5-4 to TRBJ1-1, with 9 bases lining up with TRBD1. V lost 3 bases to trimming and J lost 2 bases; unmatched junction nucleotides: 8. Germline V gives CDR1 SGHNT, CDR2 YYREEE (reference sequence). CDR3 length: 16 amino acids. Written as DNA, the CDR3 is TGTGCCAGCAGCTGGCGAGGGGGACAGGGTAACACTGAAGCTTTCTTT. Its translation: CASSWRGGQGNTEAFF.

The chain carries TRBV7-9 and TRBJ2-6, with unresolved D. V lost 0 bases to trimming and J lost 1 base, with 10 bases between them. The germline V gene has CDR1 SEHNR and CDR2 FQNEAQ (reference sequence). This CDR3 is 17 amino acids long. The CDR3 reads CASSLASRVSGANVLTF. In DNA, the CDR3 is TGTGCCAGCAGCTTAGCGTCCCGGGTATCTGGGGCCAACGTCCTGACTTTC.

The chain combines TRBV19 with TRBJ2-7; a possible D gene is TRBD1 (6 bases). Germline CDR1 and CDR2: LNHDA and SQIVND (reference sequence). V dropped 4 bases and J dropped 2 bases, with 12 bases sitting between them. This CDR3 has 14 residues. CDR3 in amino acids: CASSTGYRAYEQYF. As DNA, the CDR3 is TGTGCCAGTAGTACAGGGTACAGGGCCTACGAGCAGTACTTC.

The CDR3 here is CASSVSGQGLKFF. CDR3 DNA: TGTGCCAGCAGCGTGTCCGGACAGGGCTTAAAGTTCTTC. This chain links TRBV9 with TRBJ2-1; 8 nucleotides agree with TRBD1. The V segment lost 2 bases and the J segment 14 bases; nucleotides outside the gene matches: 9. Per germline, CDR1 SGDLS and CDR2 YYNGEE. The CDR3 has 13 residues.

V and J are TRBV28 and TRBJ2-6; D might be TRBD1 (5 bases). The CDR3 runs 18 residues. The V and J ends lost 4 bases and 0 bases respectively, with 16 bases between them. Germline values: CDR1 MDHEN, CDR2 SYDVKM. Here the CDR3 DNA reads TGTGCCAGCAGTTCTCACCAAAGACAGTACTCTGGGGCCAACGTCCTGACTTTC. As protein: CASSSHQRQYSGANVLTF.

The gene calls are TRBV4-3 and TRBJ1-1, with 7 bases identical to TRBD1. Trimming took 0 bases from V and 1 from J; bases not matched to a gene: 5. CDR1 and CDR2 (germline): LGHNA, YSLEER. The CDR3 extends over 16 amino acids. CDR3 DNA sequence: TGCGCCAGCAGCCAAGATCAGGGACAGCCGAACACTGAAGCTTTCTTT. Amino acid sequence: CASSQDQGQPNTEAFF.

The chain joins TRBV6-6 to TRBJ1-5; 8 bases agree with TRBD1. This CDR3 has 15 amino acids. J gave up 3 bases and V 6 bases, and 7 bases lay outside the gene matches. Germline V lookup: CDR1 MNHNY, CDR2 SVGAGI (reference sequence). The CDR3 reads CASREGQVVNQPQHF. The DNA for the CDR3 is TGTGCCAGCAGGGAGGGACAGGTCGTCAATCAGCCCCAGCATTTT.

The chain is built from TRBV7-3 and TRBJ2-5; D might be TRBD1 (6 bases). Germline CDR1 reads SGHTA; CDR2 reads FQGTGA. V was clipped by 1 base and J by 5 bases, with 17 bases between them. The CDR3 has 16 amino acids. CDR3 nucleotide sequence: TGTGCCAGCAGCTTAATGGGCAGGGGACCTAGGGAGACCCAGTACTTC. This gives the protein CASSLMGRGPRETQYF.